The following is a T cell receptor (beta chain) sequence with its context. Its antigen has not been determined. No base quality values were provided; no much bigger clone lies one nucleotide off. This sample is part of a study of CD8 T cells in Susac syndrome (dated by TCRdb to between 2017 and 2020). For the study in its entirety: Repertoire sequencing was used to test whether CD8+ T cell activation and differentiation in Susac syndrome was antigen driven. The clonality of the CD8+ T cell repertoire was compared across about 12 healthy donors, some 14 Susac syndrome patients and under 19 multiple sclerosis patients. Paper-wide results and their limitations: The TCR sequencing and HLA analysis was acknowledged to have included a relatively small number of individuals.

The CDR3 starts with the cysteine, ends with the phenylalanine, and has 14 residues. Only the CDR3 region is kept as DNA, spanning 42 bases read in frame from base 1. The germline ends are 15 bases apart after V is trimmed by 6 bases and J by 3 bases. CDR1 is given as MDHEN and CDR2 as SYDVKM, both from the germline V gene. RNA was extracted with the RNeasy kit and roughly 0.5 to 1 ug was reverse transcribed using random hexamers. TCR beta CDR3 regions were amplified with the immunoSEQ multiplex PCR assay covering 54 Vbeta and 13 Jbeta segments. PCR amplification bias was corrected using a synthetic template baseline for primer optimization and computational correction. As for the original processing: Reads were assigned to V, D and J genes according to IMGT and analyzed in immunoSEQ Analyzer, with only productive sequences retained. Clonality was computed as one minus Shannon entropy normalized by log2 of the number of productive unique sequences. For each patient and control, public and private clones were evaluated among the 100 most prevalent clones. A clone was defined as Susac-specific if it was absent from the healthy and MS cohorts, from about 1,100 published viral clones and from other ImmuneACCESS disease sequences. TCRdb reanalyzed the raw reads on its own, using fastp at Q25 for trimming and MiXCR for clone calling, and kept in-frame beta chains. Every CDR3 protein is listed once, alongside the most common genes and DNA of its rows. TCRdb's processing, not the study's, gives the V and J calls here. The sample table contains fewer than 300,000 distinct CDR3 sequences; only one count was recorded for 70% to 90% of them. Approximately 0.11% of the sample is held by the ten biggest clonotypes.

Peripheral blood CD8+ and CD4+ T cells from healthy donors, Susac syndrome patients and multiple sclerosis patients were profiled by high-throughput TCR beta sequencing. Multiple sclerosis controls were treatment-naive patients with stable or active relapsing-remitting disease fulfilling revised McDonald criteria. CD8+ TEMRA cells were enriched by FACS, while bulk CD8+ and CD4+ T cells were purified by magnetic negative isolation. Blood was drawn into EDTA tubes, processed within 24 hours, and PBMCs were isolated by density gradient centrifugation. PBMCs intended for TCR sequencing were cryopreserved in liquid nitrogen and thawed later in a water bath at 37 degrees C. The sorted or isolated CD4+, CD8+ and CD8+ TEMRA cells reached a purity of at least 90%.

Source material: CD8+ T cells from PBMCs. This receptor was identified in a human donor with multiple sclerosis. In this chain, TRBV28 is recombined with TRBJ2-7, and possibly TRBD1, on 5 matching bases. CDR3 protein: CASSFGQNGYEQYF. The sequenced DNA: TGTGCCAGCAGCTTCGGACAAAACGGCTACGAGCAGTACTTC. With the portions outside the CDR3 filled from the reference TRBV28 and TRBJ2-7 genes, the complete variable region becomes DVKVTQSSRYLVKRTGEKVFLECVQDMDHENMFWYRQDPGLGLRLIYFSYDVKMKEKGDIPEGYSVSREKKERFSLILESASTNQTSMYLCASSFGQNGYEQYFGPGTRLTVT.